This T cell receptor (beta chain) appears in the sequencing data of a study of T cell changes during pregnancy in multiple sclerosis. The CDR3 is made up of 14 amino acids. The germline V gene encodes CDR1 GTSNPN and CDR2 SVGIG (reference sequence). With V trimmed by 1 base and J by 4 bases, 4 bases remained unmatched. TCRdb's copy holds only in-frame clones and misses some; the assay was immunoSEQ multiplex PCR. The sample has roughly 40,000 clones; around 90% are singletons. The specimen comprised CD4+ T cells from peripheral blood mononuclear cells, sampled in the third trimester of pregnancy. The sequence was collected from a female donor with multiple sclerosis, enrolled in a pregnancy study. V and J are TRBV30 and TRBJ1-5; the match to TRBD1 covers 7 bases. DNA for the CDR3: TGTGCCTGGAGTGAGGGCAGGGGGAATCAGCCCCAGCATTTT. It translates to CAWSEGRGNQPQHF.